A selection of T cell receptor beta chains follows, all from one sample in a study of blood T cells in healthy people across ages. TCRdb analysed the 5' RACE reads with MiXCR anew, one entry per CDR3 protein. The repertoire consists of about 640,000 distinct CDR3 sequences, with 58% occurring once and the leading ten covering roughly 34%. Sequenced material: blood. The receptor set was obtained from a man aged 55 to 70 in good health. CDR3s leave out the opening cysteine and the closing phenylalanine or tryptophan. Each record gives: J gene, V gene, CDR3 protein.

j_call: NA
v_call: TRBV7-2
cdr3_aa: ASSLVASGGYYNEQY

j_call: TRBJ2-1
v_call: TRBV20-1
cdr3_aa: SAVRRDVYNEQF

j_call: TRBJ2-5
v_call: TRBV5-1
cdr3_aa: ASSLAAGAQETQY

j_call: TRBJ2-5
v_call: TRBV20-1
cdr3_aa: SAISGEGETQY

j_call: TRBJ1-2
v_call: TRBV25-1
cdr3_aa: ASSEAGAGYGYT

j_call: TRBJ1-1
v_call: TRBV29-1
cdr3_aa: SVSDREGYEAF

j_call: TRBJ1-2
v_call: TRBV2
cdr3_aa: ASSEGADLYGYT

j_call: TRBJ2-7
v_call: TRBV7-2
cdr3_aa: ASSLGPGQQYEQY

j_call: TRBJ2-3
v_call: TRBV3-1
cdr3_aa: ASSQDRAYTDTQY

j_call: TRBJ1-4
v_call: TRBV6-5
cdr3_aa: ASRGVEKLF

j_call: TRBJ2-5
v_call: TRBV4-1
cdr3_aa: ASSQDPGTSGGIGRETQY

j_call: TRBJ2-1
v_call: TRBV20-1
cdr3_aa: SASWLAGEAGNEQF

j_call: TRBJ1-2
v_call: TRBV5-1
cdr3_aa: ASSLDPGAGDYGYT

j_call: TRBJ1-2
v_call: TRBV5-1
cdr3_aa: ASSLEDGDGYT

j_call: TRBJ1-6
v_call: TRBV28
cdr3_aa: ASNDLNNSPLH

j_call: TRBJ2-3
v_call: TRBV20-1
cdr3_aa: SANGPTEVADTQY

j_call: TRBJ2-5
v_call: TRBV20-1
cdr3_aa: SASRQQETQY

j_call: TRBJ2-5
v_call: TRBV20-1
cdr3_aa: SARDLTSGGSLQETQY

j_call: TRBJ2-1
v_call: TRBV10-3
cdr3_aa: AIASFDEQF

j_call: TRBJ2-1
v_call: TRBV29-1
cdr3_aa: SVKPDYNEQF

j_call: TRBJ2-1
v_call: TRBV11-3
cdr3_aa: ASSLGGRGGDEQF

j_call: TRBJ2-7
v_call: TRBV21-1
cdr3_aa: ASSKALGKFSYEQY

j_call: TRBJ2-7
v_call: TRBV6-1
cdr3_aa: ASSEQGLFYEQY

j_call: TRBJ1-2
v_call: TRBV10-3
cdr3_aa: AIKTPGYGYT

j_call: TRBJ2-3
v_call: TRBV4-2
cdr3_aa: ASSQEGAGSTDTQY

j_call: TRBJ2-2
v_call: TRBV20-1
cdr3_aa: SARVIRGASTGELF

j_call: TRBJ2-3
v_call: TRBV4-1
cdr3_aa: ASSQGLAGISLSTDTQY

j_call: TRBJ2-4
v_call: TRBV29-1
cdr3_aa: SVVSGGAREQY

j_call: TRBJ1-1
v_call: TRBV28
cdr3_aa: ASRQTLLNTEAF

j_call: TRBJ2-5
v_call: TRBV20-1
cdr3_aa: SARDAGTGLIGTQY

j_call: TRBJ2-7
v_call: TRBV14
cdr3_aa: ASSPRRTGPTTYEQY

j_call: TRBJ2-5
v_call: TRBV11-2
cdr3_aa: ASSLGLAGAYQETQY

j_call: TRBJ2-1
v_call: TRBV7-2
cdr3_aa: ASSAWDRVRNEQF

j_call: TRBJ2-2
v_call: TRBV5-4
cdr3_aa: ASSWTGTSEHTGELF

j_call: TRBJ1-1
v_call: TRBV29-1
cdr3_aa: SVSTEAF

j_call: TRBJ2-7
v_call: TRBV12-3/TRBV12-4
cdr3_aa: ASSLDIYEQY

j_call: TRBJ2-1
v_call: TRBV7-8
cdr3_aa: ASSLVLQESNERF

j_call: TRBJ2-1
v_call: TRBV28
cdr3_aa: ASRDNEQF

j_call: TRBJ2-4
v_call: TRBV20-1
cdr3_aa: SASQSEGNIQY

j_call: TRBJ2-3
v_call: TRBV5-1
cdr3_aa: ASSLNRRGTDTQY

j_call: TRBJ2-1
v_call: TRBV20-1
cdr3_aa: SARVDLAVYNEQF

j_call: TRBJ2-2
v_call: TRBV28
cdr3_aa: ASSFSGGFTGELF

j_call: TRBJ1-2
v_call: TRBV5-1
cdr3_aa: ASSSTQHGYT

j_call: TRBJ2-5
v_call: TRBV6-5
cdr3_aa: ASSYWGYQETQY

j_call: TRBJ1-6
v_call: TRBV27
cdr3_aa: VSSFGGPGDSPLH

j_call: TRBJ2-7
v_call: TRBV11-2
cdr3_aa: ASSFFPGGLGGEQY

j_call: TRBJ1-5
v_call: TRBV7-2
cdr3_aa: ASSLESFSNQPQH

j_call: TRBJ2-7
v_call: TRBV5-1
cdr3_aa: ASSFGGRAYEQY